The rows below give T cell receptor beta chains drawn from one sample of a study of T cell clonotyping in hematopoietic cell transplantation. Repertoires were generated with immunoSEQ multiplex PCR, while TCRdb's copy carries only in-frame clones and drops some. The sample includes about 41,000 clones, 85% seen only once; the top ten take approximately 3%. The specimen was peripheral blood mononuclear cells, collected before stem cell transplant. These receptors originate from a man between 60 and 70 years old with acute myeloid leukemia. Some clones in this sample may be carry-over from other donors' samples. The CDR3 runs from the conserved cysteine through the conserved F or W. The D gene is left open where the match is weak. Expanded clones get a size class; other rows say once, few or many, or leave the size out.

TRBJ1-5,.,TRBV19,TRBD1,CASSLPSGGQPQHF,TGTGCCAGTAGCCTCCCGTCAGGGGGGCAGCCCCAGCATTTT
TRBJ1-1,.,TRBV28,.,CASSSQRLRHKNTEAFF,TGTGCCAGCAGTTCACAGAGACTCCGGCATAAGAACACTGAAGCTTTCTTT
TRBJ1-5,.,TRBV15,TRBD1,CATSLSGGGQPQHF,TGTGCCACCAGTTTGTCAGGGGGCGGTCAGCCCCAGCATTTT
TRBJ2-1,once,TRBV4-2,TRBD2,CASSLQRGGSYNEQFF,TGTGCCAGCAGCCTTCAGCGGGGGGGATCTTACAATGAGCAGTTCTTC
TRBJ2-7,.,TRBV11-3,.,CASSSNSRTGLVNEQYF,TGTGCCAGCAGTTCGAACTCCCGCACAGGGTTGGTCAACGAGCAGTACTTC
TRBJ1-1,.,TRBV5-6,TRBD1,CASSSAGTGGSAAFF,TGTGCCAGCAGCTCAGCCGGGACAGGGGGTAGTGCAGCTTTCTTT
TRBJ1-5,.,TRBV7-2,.,CASSRMVDQPQHF,TGTGCCAGCAGCCGGATGGTGGACCAGCCCCAGCATTTT
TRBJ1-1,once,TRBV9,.,CASTEAPDTEAFF,TGTGCCAGCACAGAAGCTCCGGACACTGAAGCTTTCTTT
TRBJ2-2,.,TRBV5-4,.,CASRPDLRTGELFF,TGTGCCAGCAGGCCAGATTTAAGAACCGGGGAGCTGTTTTTT
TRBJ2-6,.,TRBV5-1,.,CASSWLLSSRASGANVLTF,TGCGCCAGCAGCTGGCTATTGTCCTCGAGGGCCTCTGGGGCCAACGTCCTGACTTTC
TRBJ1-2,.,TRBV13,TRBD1,CASSANPYRGDYGYTF,TGTGCCAGCAGCGCTAACCCGTACAGGGGTGACTATGGCTACACCTTC
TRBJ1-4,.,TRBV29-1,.,CSVGKGGDEKLFF,TGCAGCGTGGGGAAGGGAGGGGATGAAAAACTGTTTTTT
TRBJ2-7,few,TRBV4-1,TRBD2,CASSPGLAGYEQYF,TGCGCCAGCAGCCCCGGACTAGCGGGGTACGAGCAGTACTTC
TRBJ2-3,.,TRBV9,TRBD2,CASSPPAGGRTDTQYF,TGTGCCAGCAGCCCCCCGGCGGGGGGGCGGACAGATACGCAGTATTTT
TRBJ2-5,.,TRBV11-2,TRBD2,CASSFGTSGEYQETQYF,TGTGCCAGCAGCTTCGGGACTAGCGGGGAGTACCAAGAGACCCAGTACTTC
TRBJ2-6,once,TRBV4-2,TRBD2,CASSQGVSGNSGANVLTF,TGTGCCAGCAGCCAAGGAGTTAGCGGGAACTCTGGGGCCAACGTCCTGACTTTC
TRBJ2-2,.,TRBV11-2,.,CASSQAYIKPNTGELFF,TGTGCCAGCAGCCAAGCTTATATAAAACCCAACACCGGGGAGCTGTTTTTT
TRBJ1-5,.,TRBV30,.,CAWRMGEGGQPQHF,TGTGCCTGGAGAATGGGGGAGGGCGGTCAGCCCCAGCATTTT
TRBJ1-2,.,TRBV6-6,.,CASSYPGAQNYGYTF,TGTGCCAGCAGTTACCCCGGGGCACAGAACTATGGCTACACCTTC
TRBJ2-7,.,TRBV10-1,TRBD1,CASIQVDRRTYEQYF,TGCGCCAGCATCCAGGTGGACAGGAGAACCTACGAGCAGTACTTC
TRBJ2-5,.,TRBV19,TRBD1,CASSTGTGSGETQYF,TGTGCCAGTAGTACCGGGACAGGGTCTGGGGAGACCCAGTACTTC
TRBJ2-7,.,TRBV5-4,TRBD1,CASSSRQGSYEQYF,TGTGCCAGCAGCTCCAGACAGGGTTCCTACGAGCAGTACTTC
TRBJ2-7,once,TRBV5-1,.,CASSFEPRGSYEQYF,TGCGCCAGCAGCTTTGAGCCGCGAGGCTCCTACGAGCAGTACTTC
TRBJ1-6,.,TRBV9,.,CASSGDDGYNSPLHF,TGTGCCAGCAGCGGAGACGACGGGTATAATTCACCCCTCCACTTT
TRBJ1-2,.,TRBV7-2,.,CASSLARDTGYTF,TGTGCCAGCAGCTTAGCTAGGGACACTGGCTACACCTTC
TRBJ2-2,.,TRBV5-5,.,CASSSQGRATGELFF,TGTGCCAGCAGCTCTCAGGGGCGCGCCACCGGGGAGCTGTTTTTT
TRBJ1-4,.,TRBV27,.,CASASKLFF,TGTGCCAGCGCCTCAAAACTGTTTTTT
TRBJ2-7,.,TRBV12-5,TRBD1,CASGRSGGPYEQYF,TGTGCTAGTGGTCGTTCAGGGGGTCCCTACGAGCAGTACTTC
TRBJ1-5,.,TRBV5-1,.,CASSTDSNQPQHF,TGCGCCAGCAGCACAGATAGCAATCAGCCCCAGCATTTT